This T cell receptor (beta chain) came from a study of shared clonotypes between healthy human individuals. For the study at large: Three plates were used per donor for CD4 naive, three for CD4 memory, two for CD8 naive and one for CD8 memory. Study results and caveats: The genetic and exposure-history diversity represented was limited by few donors.

Assay used: immunoSEQ multiplex PCR; TCRdb lists only in-frame clones, some missing. The profile shows millions of clones, over 90% of them singletons. In the case of this clone: As yet, its antigen is unknown.

Germline CDR1 SGHNT, CDR2 YENEEA. Trimming removed 5 bases from V and 2 bases from J, with 27 bases in between. CDR3 length equals 19 residues. This receptor was obtained from a young man in good health. Some clones in this sample may be carry-over from other donors' samples. Sequencing was performed on naive CD4+ T cells from PBMCs. Subset indicated: CD45RA+ positively selected. The J gene is TRBJ2-5, the V gene TRBV11-3; D is possibly TRBD1 (6 bases). The CDR3, as DNA: TGTGCCAGCAGCCCCAGTTTGGGGGCAGAGAATACCGGTCAAGAGACCCAGTACTTC. Protein: CASSPSLGAENTGQETQYF.